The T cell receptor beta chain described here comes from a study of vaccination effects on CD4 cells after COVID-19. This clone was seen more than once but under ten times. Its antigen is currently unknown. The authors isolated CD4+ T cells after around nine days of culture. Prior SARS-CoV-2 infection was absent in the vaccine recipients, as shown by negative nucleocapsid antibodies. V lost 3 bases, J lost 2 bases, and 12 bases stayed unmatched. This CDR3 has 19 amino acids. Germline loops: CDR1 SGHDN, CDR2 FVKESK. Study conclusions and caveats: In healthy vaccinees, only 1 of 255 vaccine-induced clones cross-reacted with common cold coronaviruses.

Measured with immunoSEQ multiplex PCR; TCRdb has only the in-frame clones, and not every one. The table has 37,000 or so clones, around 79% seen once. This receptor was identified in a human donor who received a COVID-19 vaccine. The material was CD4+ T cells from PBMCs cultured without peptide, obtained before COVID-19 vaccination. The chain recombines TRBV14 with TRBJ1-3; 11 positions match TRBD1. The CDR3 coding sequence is TGTGCCAGCAGCCATCCGGGGACAGGGGGATTTTTGGCTGGAAACACCATATATTTT. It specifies CASSHPGTGGFLAGNTIYF. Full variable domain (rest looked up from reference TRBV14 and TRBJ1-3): EAGVTQFPSHSVIEKGQTVTLRCDPISGHDNLYWYRRVMGKEIKFLLHFVKESKQDESGMPNNRFLAERTGGTYSTLKVQPAELEDSGVYFCASSHPGTGGFLAGNTIYFGEGSWLTVV.